This T cell receptor (beta chain) is drawn from a study of cytomegalovirus exposure and HLA in healthy donors. Whole-study findings and limits: A later analysis found common viral pathogens apparently linked to several of the most significant clusters. A later analysis reportedly identified an Asian-associated ancestry cluster as carrying fewer N-insertions than the roughly 720-donor mean. In an earlier analysis, most TCR beta V segments were productive about 87% or about 30% of the time. Based on reports, TCR beta sequences accurately predicted HLA-A and HLA-B alleles for most subjects.

Concerning this clone itself: Its target is unknown.

Primers: 60 Vbeta forward and 13 Jbeta reverse. Some clones are missing from TCRdb's copy, which holds only in-frame ones; the method was immunoSEQ multiplex PCR. The table has about 150,000 clones, roughly 82% seen once; the top ten hold about 6.1%. The CDR3 extends over 14 amino acids. Germline V gene sequence: CDR1 SGHNT, CDR2 YYREEE (reference sequence). Deletions cut 5 bases from V and 2 bases from J, with 11 bases between. The receptor comes from a woman aged 50 to 60 in good health and CMV-seropositive. The sequenced sample was PBMCs. The rearrangement links TRBV5-4 to TRBJ2-1, with D perhaps matching TRBD1 (6 bases). This CDR3 is CASRRQVPYNEQFF. CDR3 DNA: TGTGCCAGCAGGCGACAGGTTCCCTACAATGAGCAGTTCTTC. The full variable domain, its missing parts supplied by reference TRBV5-4 and TRBJ2-1, is ETGVTQSPTHLIKTRGQQVTLRCSSQSGHNTVSWYQQALGQGPQFIFQYYREEENGRGNFPPRFSGLQFPNYSSELNVNALELDDSALYLCASRRQVPYNEQFFGPGTRLTVL.